A selection of T cell receptor beta chains follows, all from one sample in a study of early T cells in non-severe SARS-CoV-2 infection. Via MiXCR, TCRdb re-called the 5' RACE reads, giving one row per CDR3 protein. The sample comprises about 79,000 distinct CDR3 sequences, 10% to 12% of which are singletons, and approximately 4.8% rests with the top ten. The sequenced sample consisted of whole blood. The source of these receptors is an adult who was a healthcare worker with PCR-confirmed SARS-CoV-2 infection or an uninfected control (not recorded which). CDR3s include the opening cysteine and the closing phenylalanine or tryptophan. A D gene is named only where the DNA matches it firmly. Clone sizes are given selectively: once, few, many, or a class where the clone is expanded.

d_call: TRBD2; j_call: TRBJ2-1; clone_size: many; v_call: TRBV5-4; cdr3_nt: TGTGCCAGCAGCTGGGGACTAGCGGCCGAGACCTACAATGAGCAGTTCTTC; cdr3_aa: CASSWGLAAETYNEQFF
d_call: TRBD2; j_call: TRBJ2-3; clone_size: few; v_call: TRBV20-1; cdr3_nt: TGCAGTGCTAGAGATTGGAGCGGGGGGGCGGCAGATACGCAGTATTTT; cdr3_aa: CSARDWSGGAADTQYF
d_call: TRBD2; j_call: TRBJ2-3; clone_size: NA; v_call: TRBV27; cdr3_nt: TGTGCCAGCAGTCCGCCGGGACTAGCGGGGGGGTGGGCAGATACGCAGTATTTT; cdr3_aa: CASSPPGLAGGWADTQYF
d_call: NA; j_call: TRBJ1-1; clone_size: few; v_call: TRBV12-3/TRBV12-4; cdr3_nt: TGTGCCTCGGGTGGGCCTTTCGGTTTCTTT; cdr3_aa: CASGGPFGFF
d_call: NA; j_call: TRBJ2-3; clone_size: many; v_call: TRBV12-5; cdr3_nt: TGTGCTAGTGGTTCCCCCCCCACATCCGATACGCAGTATTTT; cdr3_aa: CASGSPPTSDTQYF
d_call: NA; j_call: TRBJ1-2; clone_size: many; v_call: TRBV12-3/TRBV12-4; cdr3_nt: TGTGCCAGCAGTCCGGGGCCCTTGGATGGCTACACCTTC; cdr3_aa: CASSPGPLDGYTF
d_call: TRBD2; j_call: TRBJ2-2; clone_size: few; v_call: TRBV29-1; cdr3_nt: TGCAGCGTTGATAGCGGGGGAGCGAACACCGGGGAGCTGTTTTTT; cdr3_aa: CSVDSGGANTGELFF
d_call: TRBD2; j_call: TRBJ2-7; clone_size: many; v_call: TRBV19; cdr3_nt: TGTGCCACAACAGGGACTAGCGGGGGGGCCTACGAGCAGTACTTC; cdr3_aa: CATTGTSGGAYEQYF
d_call: NA; j_call: TRBJ2-7; clone_size: many; v_call: TRBV13; cdr3_nt: TGTGCCAGCAGCTATAGCCAGAGGTCCCTGGACTACGAGCAGTACTTC; cdr3_aa: CASSYSQRSLDYEQYF
d_call: NA; j_call: TRBJ1-5; clone_size: many; v_call: TRBV24-1; cdr3_nt: TGTGCCACCAGTGATAATCAGCCCCAGCATTTT; cdr3_aa: CATSDNQPQHF
d_call: TRBD1; j_call: TRBJ1-1; clone_size: NA; v_call: TRBV5-1; cdr3_nt: TGCGCCAGCAGCCCTGGCGGGACAGGGGTGAACACTGAAGCTTTCTTT; cdr3_aa: CASSPGGTGVNTEAFF
d_call: NA; j_call: TRBJ2-1; clone_size: NA; v_call: TRBV6-1; cdr3_nt: TGTGCCAGCAGTGAGTTAGTGGTGAGCAATGAGCAGTTCTTC; cdr3_aa: CASSELVVSNEQFF
d_call: TRBD2; j_call: TRBJ2-1; clone_size: many; v_call: TRBV4-1; cdr3_nt: TGCGCCAGCAGCCAAAGCGGGGCCTACAATGAGCAGTTCTTC; cdr3_aa: CASSQSGAYNEQFF
d_call: NA; j_call: TRBJ1-1; clone_size: many; v_call: TRBV18; cdr3_nt: TGTGCCAGCTCACCAATTGTGGGCGAGACTGAAGCTTTCTTT; cdr3_aa: CASSPIVGETEAFF
d_call: NA; j_call: TRBJ2-2; clone_size: few; v_call: TRBV18; cdr3_nt: TGTGCCAGCTCACCACCGACAGCAACTGACACCGGGGAGCTGTTTTTT; cdr3_aa: CASSPPTATDTGELFF
d_call: NA; j_call: TRBJ2-4; clone_size: few; v_call: TRBV20-1; cdr3_nt: TGCAGTGCTAGAGATCCGGGTGGGCAGTATTTACTACATCAGTACTTC; cdr3_aa: CSARDPGGQYLLHQYF
d_call: NA; j_call: TRBJ1-4; clone_size: many; v_call: TRBV12-3/TRBV12-4; cdr3_nt: TGTGCCAGCAGGGACACGGGGGGTGCTAATGAAAAACTGTTTTTT; cdr3_aa: CASRDTGGANEKLFF
d_call: TRBD2; j_call: TRBJ2-5; clone_size: NA; v_call: TRBV5-1; cdr3_nt: TGCGCCAGCAGCCCCGAGGGGCGGGGGGGCCTCGAGACCCAGTACTTC; cdr3_aa: CASSPEGRGGLETQYF
d_call: NA; j_call: TRBJ2-7; clone_size: few; v_call: TRBV20-1; cdr3_nt: TGCAGTGCTAGCAAGGGGGGGAACCCCTACGAGCAGTACTTC; cdr3_aa: CSASKGGNPYEQYF
d_call: NA; j_call: TRBJ2-2; clone_size: few; v_call: TRBV6-1; cdr3_nt: TGTGCCAGCAGTTTTGGGACAACCGGGGAGCTGTTTTTT; cdr3_aa: CASSFGTTGELFF
d_call: NA; j_call: TRBJ2-7; clone_size: many; v_call: TRBV6-2/TRBV6-3; cdr3_nt: TGTGCCAGCAGTTCACGCCGGGCCAGCTACGAGCAGTACTTC; cdr3_aa: CASSSRRASYEQYF
d_call: NA; j_call: TRBJ1-4; clone_size: NA; v_call: TRBV11-2; cdr3_nt: TGTGCCAGCAGCCCAGGGGCCGGGACAAATGAAAAACTGTTTTTT; cdr3_aa: CASSPGAGTNEKLFF
d_call: NA; j_call: TRBJ2-5; clone_size: NA; v_call: TRBV5-1; cdr3_nt: TGCGCCAGTCGCCCTTTCGGTCATGGGGAGACCCAGTACTTC; cdr3_aa: CASRPFGHGETQYF
d_call: TRBD1; j_call: TRBJ1-2; clone_size: few; v_call: TRBV20-1; cdr3_nt: TGCAGTGCTTCGACAGGGCATGATGGCTACACCTTC; cdr3_aa: CSASTGHDGYTF
d_call: NA; j_call: TRBJ1-2; clone_size: many; v_call: TRBV20-1; cdr3_nt: TGCAGTGCTAGCCACAGGGCGGCTAACTATGGCTACACCTTC; cdr3_aa: CSASHRAANYGYTF
d_call: TRBD2; j_call: TRBJ2-4; clone_size: NA; v_call: TRBV28; cdr3_nt: TGTGCCAGCAGCCTTAGCGGGGGGGCGGATCGAGACATTCAGTACTTC; cdr3_aa: CASSLSGGADRDIQYF
d_call: TRBD1; j_call: TRBJ1-5; clone_size: many; v_call: TRBV10-3; cdr3_nt: TGTGCCATCAGCCCGGGACAGGGTTTCAGCAATCAGCCCCAGCATTTT; cdr3_aa: CAISPGQGFSNQPQHF
d_call: TRBD1; j_call: TRBJ1-1; clone_size: NA; v_call: TRBV9; cdr3_nt: TGTGCCAGCAGCGTACCGGGACAGGGGGCGACCACTGAAGCTTTCTTT; cdr3_aa: CASSVPGQGATTEAFF
d_call: TRBD1; j_call: TRBJ1-2; clone_size: many; v_call: TRBV6-2/TRBV6-3; cdr3_nt: TGTGCCAGCAGAACAGGGGGTGCGAACTATGGCTACACCTTC; cdr3_aa: CASRTGGANYGYTF
d_call: NA; j_call: TRBJ2-7; clone_size: NA; v_call: TRBV5-1; cdr3_nt: TGCGCCAGCAGTCATAACTTGGAGGTCGGGGACGAGCAGTACTTC; cdr3_aa: CASSHNLEVGDEQYF
d_call: TRBD1; j_call: TRBJ2-7; clone_size: NA; v_call: TRBV29-1; cdr3_nt: TGCAGCGTGGGACAGGGGGACTCCTACGAGCAGTACTTC; cdr3_aa: CSVGQGDSYEQYF
d_call: NA; j_call: TRBJ2-4; clone_size: few; v_call: TRBV5-1; cdr3_nt: TGCGCCAGCAGCTTGGAGGGGCGCGAAGAAAACATTCAGTACTTC; cdr3_aa: CASSLEGREENIQYF
d_call: NA; j_call: TRBJ1-5; clone_size: many; v_call: TRBV6-2/TRBV6-3; cdr3_nt: TGTGCCAGCAGTAGGAGGACAGCAGGGGCTCAGCCCCAGCATTTT; cdr3_aa: CASSRRTAGAQPQHF
d_call: NA; j_call: TRBJ2-3; clone_size: many; v_call: TRBV12-3/TRBV12-4; cdr3_nt: TGTGCCAGCAGTTTAGTAGAGTCAGGCACAGATACGCAGTATTTT; cdr3_aa: CASSLVESGTDTQYF
d_call: NA; j_call: TRBJ1-4; clone_size: many; v_call: TRBV18; cdr3_nt: TGTGCCAGCTCACAAAAGCAGGGGTGGACTAATGAAAAACTGTTTTTT; cdr3_aa: CASSQKQGWTNEKLFF
d_call: TRBD1; j_call: TRBJ2-7; clone_size: many; v_call: TRBV12-3/TRBV12-4; cdr3_nt: TGTGCCAGCAGCGGGACAGGGCCCTACGAGCAGTACTTC; cdr3_aa: CASSGTGPYEQYF
d_call: NA; j_call: TRBJ1-2; clone_size: NA; v_call: TRBV6-2/TRBV6-3; cdr3_nt: TGTGCCAGCGGCCCCCTCCGGAGACCGCACTATGGCTACACCTTC; cdr3_aa: CASGPLRRPHYGYTF
d_call: NA; j_call: TRBJ1-1; clone_size: few; v_call: TRBV7-3; cdr3_nt: TGTGCCAGCAGCTTAGAATCTCGGGAAGCTTTCTTT; cdr3_aa: CASSLESREAFF
d_call: NA; j_call: TRBJ2-5; clone_size: NA; v_call: TRBV9; cdr3_nt: TGTGCCAGCAGCGTAGGTGGGGCGGGGGAGACCCAGTACTTC; cdr3_aa: CASSVGGAGETQYF
d_call: NA; j_call: TRBJ2-7; clone_size: few; v_call: TRBV4-1; cdr3_nt: TGCGCCAGCAGCCACCTACAGGGTTCCCACGAGCAGTACTTC; cdr3_aa: CASSHLQGSHEQYF
d_call: TRBD1; j_call: TRBJ2-1; clone_size: many; v_call: TRBV7-9; cdr3_nt: TGTGCCAGCAGCGACACAGGGGCGTTCTCCTACAATGAGCAGTTCTTC; cdr3_aa: CASSDTGAFSYNEQFF
d_call: NA; j_call: TRBJ1-1; clone_size: many; v_call: TRBV3-1; cdr3_nt: TGTGCCAGCAGCCAACCCCCGAGGGTAGCTTTCTTT; cdr3_aa: CASSQPPRVAFF
d_call: NA; j_call: TRBJ1-2; clone_size: few; v_call: TRBV6-5; cdr3_nt: TGTGCCAGCAGGGAGAGCCATTATGGCTACACCTTC; cdr3_aa: CASRESHYGYTF
d_call: NA; j_call: TRBJ2-7; clone_size: many; v_call: TRBV11-3; cdr3_nt: TGTGCCAGCAGCTCTCAGGGGACATACTACGAGCAGTACTTC; cdr3_aa: CASSSQGTYYEQYF
d_call: NA; j_call: TRBJ2-5; clone_size: many; v_call: TRBV5-1; cdr3_nt: TGCGCCAGCAGCTTGAGCCGGCTATACCAAGAGACCCAGTACTTC; cdr3_aa: CASSLSRLYQETQYF
d_call: TRBD1; j_call: TRBJ2-7; clone_size: few; v_call: TRBV18; cdr3_nt: TGTGCCAGCTCAGGCTCCGGGACAGGGGTCTACGAGCAGTACTTC; cdr3_aa: CASSGSGTGVYEQYF
d_call: TRBD1; j_call: TRBJ2-3; clone_size: NA; v_call: TRBV29-1; cdr3_nt: TGCAGCGAGGGACAGGGGCTCGGGGACACAGATACGCAGTATTTT; cdr3_aa: CSEGQGLGDTDTQYF
d_call: TRBD2; j_call: TRBJ2-1; clone_size: many; v_call: TRBV7-6; cdr3_nt: TGTGCCAGTTCGGCAGGGAGGGGAAATGAGCAGTTCTTC; cdr3_aa: CASSAGRGNEQFF
d_call: NA; j_call: TRBJ2-1; clone_size: few; v_call: TRBV11-2; cdr3_nt: TGTGCCAGCAGCTTGTCCGGGACATGGGATGAGCAGTTCTTC; cdr3_aa: CASSLSGTWDEQFF
d_call: NA; j_call: TRBJ2-5; clone_size: many; v_call: TRBV12-3/TRBV12-4; cdr3_nt: TGTGCCAGCAGTTTAGGAGACGGGGAGACCCAGTACTTC; cdr3_aa: CASSLGDGETQYF
d_call: NA; j_call: TRBJ2-7; clone_size: many; v_call: TRBV6-1; cdr3_nt: TGTGCCAGCAGTGAATATGGAGGGCTAACCTACGAGCAGTACTTC; cdr3_aa: CASSEYGGLTYEQYF
d_call: NA; j_call: TRBJ1-2; clone_size: NA; v_call: TRBV5-8; cdr3_nt: TGTGTCAGCAGCCGGCTAGAGCCGACAGATGGCTACACCTTC; cdr3_aa: CVSSRLEPTDGYTF
d_call: NA; j_call: TRBJ2-2; clone_size: NA; v_call: TRBV6-5; cdr3_nt: TGTGCCAGCACCAGGGGCACCGGGGAGCTGTTTTTT; cdr3_aa: CASTRGTGELFF